The 5 T cell receptor beta chains listed next were all sequenced from one sample in a study of cytomegalovirus exposure and HLA in healthy donors. Researchers ran the PCR with 60 Vbeta and 13 Jbeta primers. This table comes from immunoSEQ multiplex PCR, and its TCRdb copy is limited to in-frame clones, with some not included. The sample has more than 100,000 clones, 82% seen once. The sample comprised PBMCs. The source is a woman aged 45-65 years in good health and CMV-seropositive.

The chain uses TRBV18 and TRBJ1-1; 7 nucleotides line up with TRBD1. The CDR3 totals 14 residues. Germline V gene data show CDR1 as KGHSH and CDR2 as LQKENI. V lost 5 bases, J lost 3 bases, and 6 bases stayed unmatched. CDR3 region: CASSETGLYTEAFF. DNA for the CDR3: TGTGCCAGCTCAGAGACAGGGCTCTACACTGAAGCTTTCTTT.

The chain joins TRBV20-1 to TRBJ1-1; D gene unclear. V was pared by 6 bases and J by 2 bases, with 7 bases between. Germline lookup yields CDR1 DFQATT and CDR2 SNEGSKA (reference sequence). This CDR3 region has 11 residues. Here the CDR3 reads CSARSNTEAFF. CDR3 DNA sequence: TGCAGTGCGCGGAGTAACACTGAAGCTTTCTTT.

This clone has only a few counts. This chain links TRBV7-9 with TRBJ2-7; 9 bases agree with TRBD2. The V gene's germline CDR1 is SEHNR and CDR2 FQNEAQ (reference sequence). V shed 3 bases and J 0 bases; nucleotides not matched to a gene: 6. The CDR3 has 16 residues. This CDR3 reads CASSFAAGGYSYEQYF. The CDR3 region has the DNA TGTGCCAGCAGCTTTGCTGCGGGAGGGTACTCCTACGAGCAGTACTTC.

The chain links TRBV30 to TRBJ2-1; 9 positions match TRBD1. The CDR3 has 15 residues. CDR1 is GTSNPN and CDR2 is SVGIG in the germline V gene (reference sequence). The V segment lost 2 bases and the J segment 3 bases; nucleotides outside the gene matches: 5. The CDR3 here is CAWSMWDRDYNEQFF. The CDR3 nucleotides are TGTGCCTGGAGTATGTGGGACAGGGACTACAATGAGCAGTTCTTC.

This sequence joins TRBV7-2 and TRBJ2-7; 8 nucleotides align to TRBD1. Losses at the gene ends were 6 bases for V and 5 bases for J; bases not matched to a gene: 9. Germline V gene data show CDR1 as SGHTA and CDR2 as FQGNSA. The CDR3 length is 14 residues. The DNA of the CDR3 is TGTGCCAGCAGTATGACAGGGGCGGGGAACGAGCAGTACTTC. This sequence encodes CASSMTGAGNEQYF.